This passage covers 32 T cell receptor beta chains from one sample sequenced in a study of vaccination and CD4 T cells after COVID-19. Treatment given: approximately 11-day PBMC culture with coronavirus spike peptide pools or control peptides (ViraFEST assay). Sequence data for DNA of cultured CD4+ T cells were generated by the Oncomine TCR Beta short-read assay. TCRdb called the PCR reads again in MiXCR, with one record for every CDR3 protein. This repertoire shows 20,000 to 25,000 distinct CDR3 sequences, less than 70% found once; its top ten account for roughly 5.7%. Their antigens remain unidentified. Material: CD4+ T cells from blood, cultured in vitro. Source of these receptors: a human donor who had recovered from COVID-19.

The CDR3 sequence is CASSFRDRRGTQYF. CDR3 DNA sequence: TGTGCCAGCAGCTTCCGGGACAGGAGAGGGACCCAGTACTTC. The V and J genes are TRBV5-6 and TRBJ2-5, with TRBD1 matching over 8 bases. The trim removed 2 bases at V and 7 bases at J, leaving 7 bases unmatched. This CDR3 spans 14 amino acids. CDR1 and CDR2 (germline): SGHDT, YYEEEE.

The chain employs TRBV30 and TRBJ2-1, with 8 bases aligning to TRBD1. The J segment lost 2 bases and the V segment lost 2 bases, leaving 5 bases of the junction unmatched. Germline CDR1 reads GTSNPN; CDR2 reads SVGIG (reference sequence). The CDR3 runs to 15 residues. This chain's CDR3 is CAWSFTGGPYNEQFF. The DNA of the CDR3 is TGTGCCTGGAGTTTTACAGGGGGGCCCTACAATGAGCAGTTCTTC.

This chain's CDR3 is CASSPYGRGGYGYTF. For the CDR3, the DNA is TGTGCCAGCAGCCCCTATGGCCGGGGGGGGTATGGCTACACCTTC. The chain joins TRBV7-2 to TRBJ1-2; D might be TRBD1 (5 bases). Germline V gene sequence: CDR1 SGHTA, CDR2 FQGNSA. The V gene lost 5 bases and the J gene lost 5 bases, with 18 bases spanning the gap. The CDR3 length is 15 residues.

Concerning this clonotype: The junction does not match germline at one end; this may be a read error. The chain employs TRBV6-1 and TRBJ2-7; perhaps TRBD2 as D (6 bases). The CDR3 loop spans 13 amino acids. The germline CDR1 and CDR2 sequences are MNHNS and SASEGT. The CDR3 spells CASRGGVHYKQYF. The CDR3 DNA is TGTGCCAGCAGAGGCGGGGTGCACTACAAGCAGTACTTC.

This chain joins TRBV12-3 or TRBV12-4 and TRBJ2-1, with 11 bases identical to TRBD2. CDR3 size: 15 residues. Losses at the gene ends were 5 bases for V and 5 bases for J; bases not matched to a gene: 5. DNA for the CDR3: TGTGCCAGCAGTCCTGGGACTAGCGGCAACAATGAGCAGTTCTTC. It translates to CASSPGTSGNNEQFF.

This clonotype was counted a single time. The rearrangement uses TRBV24-1 and TRBJ2-5, with D possibly being TRBD1 (6 bases). Germline CDR1 reads KGHDR; CDR2 reads SFDVKD. V lost 4 bases and J 6 bases, leaving 14 bases between the germline ends. The CDR3 consists of 14 residues. This CDR3 reads CATSDHTGSKTQYF. DNA for the CDR3: TGTGCCACCAGTGACCACACAGGGTCGAAGACCCAGTACTTC.

This clonotype was detected once. V usage is TRBV2 and J usage is TRBJ1-1, with TRBD1 matching 8 bases. CDR3 length equals 14 residues. V shed 10 bases and J 0 bases; nucleotides not matched to a gene: 7. CDR1 and CDR2 from the germline V gene are SNHLY and FYNNEI. For the CDR3, the DNA is TGTGCCAACCTAGACAGGGGCGTGAACACTGAAGCTTTCTTT. It is translated as CANLDRGVNTEAFF.

The chain joins TRBV6-1 to TRBJ2-7; 8 nucleotides line up with TRBD1. This CDR3 is built from 14 residues. Germline-derived CDR1 and CDR2 are MNHNS and SASEGT. V lost 1 base and J lost 4; bases outside the gene matches: 3. The CDR3 is CASSEVWTGYEQYF. In nucleotides, the CDR3 is TGTGCCAGCAGTGAAGTGTGGACAGGGTACGAGCAGTACTTC.

The chain carries TRBV6-1 and TRBJ2-4; TRBD1 agrees at 7 bases. V trimming: 4 bases; J trimming: 7 bases; junction bases outside the gene matches: 16. This CDR3 has 17 residues. Germline loops: CDR1 MNHNS, CDR2 SASEGT. The CDR3 nucleotides read TGTGCCAGCAGTGCACCACTCAAACAGGGGATTTTCAACATTCAGTACTTC. Translated, it gives CASSAPLKQGIFNIQYF.

This clonotype has just a few counts. The V and J genes are TRBV6-1 and TRBJ1-5; TRBD1 agrees at 7 bases. The CDR3 spans 15 residues. The V and J ends lost 8 bases and 4 bases, in that order; junction bases with no gene match: 11. Germline values: CDR1 MNHNS, CDR2 SASEGT. CDR3 sequence: CASLRQGRGNQPQHF. The CDR3 bases are TGTGCCAGCCTCCGACAGGGACGGGGGAATCAGCCCCAGCATTTT.

This clonotype has more than one count but fewer than ten. This chain joins TRBV24-1 and TRBJ1-2; maybe TRBD1 (5 bases). CDR1 and CDR2 from the germline V gene are KGHDR and SFDVKD. This CDR3 region has 15 residues. The V and J ends lost 1 base and 1 base respectively, with 9 bases between them. In DNA, the CDR3 is TGTGCCACCAGTGATTTAAAGGGGAGTAACTATGGCTACACCTTC. Amino acid sequence: CATSDLKGSNYGYTF.

This chain connects TRBV11-3 to TRBJ2-7; D may be TRBD2 (6 bases). The CDR3 is 14 residues long. V was cut by 3 bases and J by 5 bases, with 14 bases left in between. Per the germline V gene, CDR1 is SGHNT and CDR2 is YENEEA. The CDR3 DNA follows: TGTGCCAGCAGCTTCGGAGGGCCTTACAACGAGCAGTACTTC. Translating it yields CASSFGGPYNEQYF. The full variable domain, completed using reference TRBV11-3 and TRBJ2-7, is EAGVVQSPRYKIIEKKQPVAFWCNPISGHNTLYWYLQNLGQGPELLIRYENEEAVDDSQLPKDRFSAERLKGVDSTLKIQPAELGDSAVYLCASSFGGPYNEQYFGPGTRLTVT.

This clonotype has only a few counts. The chain recombines TRBV6-2 or TRBV6-3 with TRBJ1-5, with D perhaps matching TRBD1 (6 bases). The CDR3 is made up of 15 amino acids. The germline V gene has CDR1 MNHEY and CDR2 SVGEGT. V lost 7 bases to trimming and J lost 3 bases, with 16 bases between them. The CDR3 sequence: CASKVQGRYNQPQHF. As DNA, the CDR3 is TGTGCCAGCAAGGTCCAGGGGAGGTACAATCAGCCCCAGCATTTT.

V and J are TRBV6-5 and TRBJ2-1, with D unresolved. The ends were cut back, 3 bases at V and 7 bases at J, with 7 bases in the middle. CDR1 and CDR2 from the germline V gene are MNHEY and SVGAGI. The CDR3 is 12 residues long. The CDR3 here is CASSYYSNEQFF. As DNA, the CDR3 is TGTGCCAGCAGTTATTATAGTAATGAGCAGTTCTTC.

Here the CDR3 reads CATSDSPGNRPYEQYF. The CDR3, as DNA: TGTGCCACCAGTGATTCACCCGGAAATCGTCCGTACGAGCAGTACTTC. The V call is TRBV24-1, the J call TRBJ2-7; D gene uncertain. Per germline, CDR1 KGHDR and CDR2 SFDVKD. Trimming shortened V by 2 bases and J by 4 bases, and 17 bases separated the two germline ends. CDR3 length: 16 residues.

The chain couples TRBV19 to TRBJ2-7, with D possibly being TRBD1 or TRBD2 (5 bases each). Looked up from germline, CDR1 is LNHDA and CDR2 is SQIVND (reference sequence). With 2 bases removed from V and 2 bases from J, the gap between germline ends came to 10 bases. This CDR3 has 14 amino acids. Written as DNA, the CDR3 is TGTGCCAGTAGTATACACCGGGGACCCTACGAGCAGTACTTC. Residues: CASSIHRGPYEQYF.

This clonotype qualifies as medium-sized. The rearrangement uses TRBV10-3 and TRBJ1-1; tentative D call: TRBD1 (5 bases). The CDR3 extends over 14 amino acids. In germline, CDR1 is ENHRY, CDR2 SYGVKD. V lost 0 bases, J lost 4 bases, and 9 bases lay in between. CDR3 bases: TGTGCCATCAGTGAGTCGAGGGACGGCACTGAAGCTTTCTTT. It codes for CAISESRDGTEAFF.

The CDR3 nucleotides are TGTGCCAGCAGTTTAGGTGACAGGGGCCTAGCCAAAAACATTCAGTACTTC. Translated, it gives CASSLGDRGLAKNIQYF. The V call is TRBV12-3 or TRBV12-4, the J call TRBJ2-4, with TRBD1 matching 8 bases. The CDR3 spans 17 residues. V was pared by 1 base and J by 0 bases, with 5 bases of the junction left unmatched.

The chain employs TRBV30 and TRBJ2-1; possible D gene TRBD2, 5 bases. V was shortened by 3 bases and J by 10 bases, with 19 bases between the two germline ends. Germline V gives CDR1 GTSNPN, CDR2 SVGIG (reference sequence). The CDR3 consists of 14 residues. The CDR3 nucleotides are TGTGCCTGGAGAGGGCGTAGCGCAGTAAGGGAGCAGTTCTTC. Its translation is CAWRGRSAVREQFF.

V is TRBV5-6 and J is TRBJ2-7; TRBD1 matches 8 bases. The germline CDR1 and CDR2 sequences are SGHDT and YYEEEE. The CDR3 length is 16 residues. V was clipped by 4 bases and J by 2 bases; unmatched bases: 11. This CDR3 is CASSLRPGRGPYEQYF. CDR3 in DNA: TGTGCCAGCAGCCTTCGCCCCGGCAGGGGGCCCTACGAGCAGTACTTC. Looking up the rest from reference TRBV5-6 and TRBJ2-7 gives the full variable domain: DAGVTQSPTHLIKTRGQQVTLRCSPKSGHDTVSWYQQALGQGPQFIFQYYEEEERQRGNFPDRFSGHQFPNYSSELNVNALLLGDSALYLCASSLRPGRGPYEQYFGPGTRLTVT.

The V and J genes are TRBV28 and TRBJ1-5; 8 nucleotides line up with TRBD1. This CDR3 comprises 15 residues. Trimming took 1 base from V and 5 from J; bases not matched to a gene: 4. The germline CDR1 and CDR2 sequences are MDHEN and SYDVKM. CDR3 DNA: TGTGCCAGCAGTTTATCGGCAGGGGGCCATCAGCCCCAGCATTTT. Protein sequence: CASSLSAGGHQPQHF.

This clonotype was recorded a few times. V and J are TRBV6-1 and TRBJ1-5; the match to TRBD1 covers 9 bases. This CDR3 is built from 15 residues. J gave up 1 base and V 7 bases, and 5 bases lay outside the gene matches. CDR1 is MNHNS and CDR2 is SASEGT in the germline V gene. This chain's CDR3 is CASTMTGGSNQPQHF. The CDR3 DNA follows: TGTGCCAGCACCATGACAGGGGGGAGCAATCAGCCCCAGCATTTT.

The rearrangement uses TRBV24-1 and TRBJ2-1, with 7 nucleotides matching TRBD2. Germline CDR1 reads KGHDR; CDR2 reads SFDVKD. The CDR3 covers 14 residues. V gave up 3 bases and J gave up 10 bases; unmatched junction bases: 8. The DNA for the CDR3 is TGTGCCACCAGTGATCAGATTCTAGCGGAAGAGCAGTTCTTC. It specifies CATSDQILAEEQFF.

The chain carries TRBV24-1 and TRBJ2-2; D is undetermined. The germline V gene encodes CDR1 KGHDR and CDR2 SFDVKD. Trimming took 3 bases from V and 6 from J, leaving 7 bases between them. The CDR3 consists of 13 residues. CDR3 residues: CATSDPPPGELFF. CDR3 nucleotide sequence: TGTGCCACCAGTGATCCCCCCCCCGGGGAGCTGTTTTTT.

This clonotype has a single count. This chain joins TRBV6-2 or TRBV6-3 and TRBJ2-2; 11 bases are shared with TRBD2. CDR1 is MNHEY and CDR2 is SVGEGT in the germline V gene. This CDR3 region has 22 residues. V lost 0 bases and J lost 4; bases outside the gene matches: 19. Written as DNA, the CDR3 is TGTGCCAGCAGTTACTCGGGGGCTGGGGGACTAGCGGACCAGAGAGCCACCGGGGAGCTGTTTTTT. It codes for CASSYSGAGGLADQRATGELFF.

The chain combines TRBV5-4 with TRBJ2-2; 8 nucleotides line up with TRBD1. Trimming cost V 4 bases and J 5 bases; bases outside gene matches: 13. Germline loops: CDR1 SGHNT, CDR2 YYREEE (reference sequence). The CDR3 loop spans 17 amino acids. The CDR3 DNA reads TGTGCCAGCAGCCGTAAGACAGGGGTCGGGGTAACCGGGGAGCTGTTTTTT. This codes for CASSRKTGVGVTGELFF. Full variable domain (rest looked up from reference TRBV5-4 and TRBJ2-2): ETGVTQSPTHLIKTRGQQVTLRCSSQSGHNTVSWYQQALGQGPQFIFQYYREEENGRGNFPPRFSGLQFPNYSSELNVNALELDDSALYLCASSRKTGVGVTGELFFGEGSRLTVL.

This sequence joins TRBV19 and TRBJ2-1; 8 bases fit TRBD2. Germline trimming cut 5 bases from V and 14 bases from J; bases unmatched to any gene: 11. This CDR3 region has 13 residues. Germline V CDR1 and CDR2: LNHDA, SQIVND (reference sequence). The CDR3 loop reads CASSPRVSGTEFF. The CDR3 coding sequence is TGTGCCAGTAGTCCCCGAGTTAGCGGGACGGAGTTCTTC.

The rearrangement joins TRBV9 to TRBJ2-6; D might be TRBD1 (5 bases). Trimming stripped 2 bases from V and 4 bases from J, with 13 bases between. Looked up from germline, CDR1 is SGDLS and CDR2 is YYNGEE. The CDR3 loop spans 16 amino acids. The CDR3 DNA follows: TGTGCCAGCAGCGTCCGCCAGGGAAGAGGGGCCAACGTCCTGACTTTC. Its protein is CASSVRQGRGANVLTF.

This clonotype appeared a few times. CDR3 sequence reads: CASSSLPAGGGYTF. Here the CDR3 DNA reads TGTGCCAGCAGCTCATTACCCGCTGGCGGCGGCTACACCTTC. V and J are TRBV7-3 and TRBJ1-2; D gene uncertain. This CDR3 comprises 14 residues. The V and J ends lost 4 bases and 8 bases respectively, with 17 bases between them. Germline V gene lookup returns CDR1 SGHTA and CDR2 FQGTGA.

There are a few counts of this clonotype. The CDR3 protein is CASSEALVGTGYSNQPQHF. The CDR3 DNA reads TGTGCCAGCAGTGAGGCTCTGGTGGGGACAGGGTATAGCAATCAGCCCCAGCATTTT. This sequence joins TRBV6-1 and TRBJ1-5, with TRBD1 matching over 9 bases. The V and J ends lost 3 bases and 0 bases, in that order; junction bases with no gene match: 12. Germline values: CDR1 MNHNS, CDR2 SASEGT. The CDR3 contains 19 residues.

This chain uses TRBV20-1 with TRBJ1-5; the D gene is possibly TRBD1 (6 bases). V dropped 5 bases and J dropped 3 bases, with 14 bases sitting between them. The V gene's germline CDR1 is DFQATT and CDR2 SNEGSKA (reference sequence). This CDR3 is built from 14 residues. In DNA, the CDR3 is TGCAGTGCTCGGGGGGGCAGGCTCAATCAGCCCCAGCATTTT. Translated, it gives CSARGGRLNQPQHF.

The chain has TRBV6-5 and TRBJ2-3, with 9 bases matching TRBD2. This CDR3 is 15 amino acids long. Germline CDR1 MNHEY, CDR2 SVGAGI. V shed 0 bases, J shed 7 bases, and the junction held 5 bases outside the gene matches. The CDR3 sequence: CASSYSAGGPNTQYF. CDR3 coding DNA: TGTGCCAGCAGTTACTCGGCGGGAGGGCCAAATACGCAGTATTTT.